These T cell receptor beta chains were read from a single sample in a study of shared clonotypes between healthy human individuals. Sequenced by immunoSEQ multiplex PCR; TCRdb stores in-frame clones only, minus some. The sample contains 2 million to 2.5 million clones, approximately 95% of which appear only once. Sequencing was done on a sample of naive CD4+ T cells from PBMCs. All receptors derive from a man aged 18 to 29 in good health. Some clones in this sample may be carry-over from other donors' samples. Both conserved end residues are part of each CDR3. Each record gives: D gene, clone size, V gene, J gene, CDR3 protein, CDR3 DNA. A D gene is named only where the DNA matches it firmly. Clone size is given for some rows only: seen once, a few or many times, or a class if the clone is expanded.

-	-	TRBV27	TRBJ2-1	CASWSRPYNEQFF	TGTGCCAGCTGGAGCAGACCTTACAATGAGCAGTTCTTC
-	-	TRBV11-2	TRBJ2-5	CASSPRTEQGRAKETQYF	TGTGCCAGCAGCCCCAGGACAGAACAGGGAAGGGCGAAAGAGACCCAGTACTTC
-	-	TRBV5-1	TRBJ2-4	CASSLGDGLAKNIQYF	TGCGCCAGCAGCTTGGGGGACGGCTTAGCCAAAAACATTCAGTACTTC
TRBD1	-	TRBV28	TRBJ1-2	CASSYIGTEANYGYTF	TGTGCCAGCAGTTATATCGGGACAGAAGCTAACTATGGCTACACCTTC
-	-	TRBV7-3	TRBJ2-2	CASSLPGTGELFF	TGTGCCAGCAGCTTACCCGGGACCGGGGAGCTGTTTTTT
TRBD2	-	TRBV5-1	TRBJ2-7	CASSSLTSGNSYEQYF	TGCGCCAGCAGCTCGTTGACTAGCGGGAACTCCTACGAGCAGTACTTC
-	-	TRBV7-9	TRBJ2-7	CASSWGDSSYEQYF	TGTGCCAGCAGCTGGGGGGACTCCTCCTACGAGCAGTACTTC
TRBD1	-	TRBV6-6	TRBJ1-1	CASRGRQGAIPEAFF	TGTGCCAGCAGGGGACGCCAGGGGGCGATCCCTGAAGCTTTCTTT
TRBD2	-	TRBV5-4	TRBJ2-7	CASSARAGESREQYF	TGTGCCAGCAGCGCTCGGGCGGGGGAATCCCGCGAGCAGTACTTC
-	once	TRBV9	TRBJ2-5	CASSVALGTETQYF	TGTGCCAGCAGCGTAGCGCTAGGGACAGAGACCCAGTACTTC
TRBD1	-	TRBV5-5	TRBJ2-7	CASSLAGQGSYEQYF	TGTGCCAGCAGCTTGGCAGGACAGGGGTCCTACGAGCAGTACTTC
-	-	TRBV12-5	TRBJ1-5	CASGLVLAGSADQPQHF	TGTGCTAGTGGTTTGGTACTGGCCGGCAGTGCGGATCAGCCCCAGCATTTT
-	once	TRBV7-8	TRBJ1-5	CASSLARSGNQPQHF	TGTGCCAGCAGCTTAGCGCGTAGCGGGAATCAGCCCCAGCATTTT
-	-	TRBV9	TRBJ1-5	CASSGGVSHQPQHF	TGTGCCAGCAGCGGAGGGGTAAGTCATCAGCCCCAGCATTTT
-	-	TRBV28	TRBJ1-1	CASSFPPSATEAFF	TGTGCCAGCAGTTTTCCCCCCTCAGCCACTGAAGCTTTCTTT
-	-	TRBV7-2	TRBJ1-5	CASSTQGSNQPQHF	TGTGCCAGCAGCACACAGGGCAGCAATCAGCCCCAGCATTTT
-	-	TRBV30	TRBJ1-2	CAWEQGSPLYGYTF	TGTGCCTGGGAACAGGGATCACCGCTCTATGGCTACACCTTC
-	-	TRBV27	TRBJ1-5	CASSSLPTSPNQPQHF	TGTGCCAGCAGTTCCCTACCGACAAGCCCCAATCAGCCCCAGCATTTT
TRBD1	-	TRBV28	TRBJ2-7	CASRTRQGAYRF	TGTGCCAGCAGAACCCGACAGGGCGCCTATAGATTC
-	once	TRBV10-1	TRBJ2-3	CASSEGGRGSTDTQYF	TGCGCCAGCAGTGAGGGCGGCAGGGGAAGCACAGATACGCAGTATTTT
TRBD2	-	TRBV5-4	TRBJ2-2	CASSRGLAGTGELFF	TGTGCCAGCAGCAGGGGACTAGCGGGAACCGGGGAGCTGTTTTTT
TRBD1	-	TRBV5-4	TRBJ2-5	CASSLGQGQETQYF	TGTGCCAGCAGCCTAGGACAGGGCCAAGAGACCCAGTACTTC